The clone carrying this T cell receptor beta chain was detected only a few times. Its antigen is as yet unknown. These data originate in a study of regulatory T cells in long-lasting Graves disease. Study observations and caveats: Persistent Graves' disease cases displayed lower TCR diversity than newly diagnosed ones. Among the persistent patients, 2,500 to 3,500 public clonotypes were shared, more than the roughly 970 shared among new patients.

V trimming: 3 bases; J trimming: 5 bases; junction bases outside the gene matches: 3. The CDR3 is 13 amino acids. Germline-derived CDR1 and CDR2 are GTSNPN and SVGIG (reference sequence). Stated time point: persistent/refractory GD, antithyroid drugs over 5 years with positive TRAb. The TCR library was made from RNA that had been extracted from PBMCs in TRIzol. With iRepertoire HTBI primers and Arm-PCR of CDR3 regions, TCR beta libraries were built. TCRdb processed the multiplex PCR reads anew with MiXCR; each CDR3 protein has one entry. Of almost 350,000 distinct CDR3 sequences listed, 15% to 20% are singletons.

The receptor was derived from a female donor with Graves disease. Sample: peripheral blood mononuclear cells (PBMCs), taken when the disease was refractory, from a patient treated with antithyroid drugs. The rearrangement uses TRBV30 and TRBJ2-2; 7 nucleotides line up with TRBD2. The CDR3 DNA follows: TGTGCCTGGAGGACCGGGAGGACCGGGGAGCTGTTTTTT. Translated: CAWRTGRTGELFF.